The clone carrying this T cell receptor (beta chain) was seen just once. Its antigen is not identified. The repertoire was sequenced with immunoSEQ multiplex PCR; TCRdb's copy has only in-frame clones and lacks some. Counted here are 4,000 to 6,000 clones, roughly nine tenths occurring once; the ten biggest clones make up 8.4%. CDR1 is ENHRY, CDR2 SYGVKD, per germline. V dropped 4 bases and J dropped 3; count of bases not matched to a gene: 5. The CDR3 totals 15 residues. This specimen comes from a study of chemoradiotherapy in HPV16-positive cancers. Regarding the study as a whole: In HPV16-positive patients, HPV-responsive T-cell expansion tracked better recurrence-free survival.

Over chemoradiotherapy, repertoires were sampled more than once. Sequencing was performed on tumor tissue, taken from a patient who underwent chemoradiotherapy. This receptor was identified in a human donor with HPV-associated anogenital cancer. The genes are TRBV10-3 and TRBJ2-1; the match to TRBD1 covers 8 bases. In DNA form, the CDR3 reads TGTGCCATCAGTGGCCGGACAGGGTTCTACAATGAGCAGTTCTTC. Encoded protein: CAISGRTGFYNEQFF.